This TCR beta chain originates from a study of cytomegalovirus exposure and HLA in healthy donors. Trimming took off 5 bases at V and 4 bases at J, with 9 bases between the two ends. The CDR3 totals 11 residues. Germline V gene lookup returns CDR1 SQVTM and CDR2 ANQGSEA. Sequencing was performed with immunoSEQ multiplex PCR; in TCRdb, only in-frame clones are kept and a portion is missing. In the table there are some 350,000 clones, roughly 87% of which are singletons. Sample: PBMCs. The clonotype originates from a woman aged 25 to 45 in good health and CMV-seropositive. The chain links TRBV29-1 to TRBJ2-7; a possible D gene is TRBD2 (5 bases). The CDR3 spells CSVQLEYEQYF. The CDR3 DNA reads as TGCAGCGTTCAACTAGAGTACGAGCAGTACTTC.